This entry lists 7 T cell receptor beta chains sequenced from one sample in a study of blood T cell repertoires in COVID-19. The table came from immunoSEQ multiplex PCR; TCRdb's copy has only in-frame clones and leaves some out. The repertoire holds some 73,000 clones, with 75% to 95% as singletons. Sequenced: peripheral blood. These receptors all stem from a human donor in a cohort sampled during active COVID-19.

The chain is built from TRBV6-6 and TRBJ1-3, with D unclear. The CDR3 has 12 residues. Germline V CDR1 and CDR2: MNHNY, SVGAGI (reference sequence). V gave up 6 bases and J gave up 4 bases, with 7 bases separating them. As DNA, the CDR3 is TGTGCCAGCAGCCAACTCGGAAACACCATATATTTT. This translates into CASSQLGNTIYF.

The chain combines TRBV7-2 with TRBJ2-5; D is unresolved. V gave up 5 bases and J gave up 2 bases, with 12 bases separating them. Germline V CDR1 and CDR2: SGHTA, FQGNSA. The CDR3 is 14 amino acids. For the CDR3, the DNA is TGTGCCAGCAGCCCGGAGTGGTTTCAAGAGACCCAGTACTTC. Its translation: CASSPEWFQETQYF.

This rearrangement joins TRBV29-1 to TRBJ2-7, with a weak D call TRBD2 (5 bases). The germline V gene has CDR1 SQVTM and CDR2 ANQGSEA. The CDR3 loop spans 14 amino acids. V lost 5 bases and J 3 bases, leaving 17 bases between the germline ends. This CDR3 is CSVTRGGTVYEQYF. CDR3 nucleotides: TGCAGCGTTACTCGCGGAGGTACCGTCTACGAGCAGTACTTC.

This clone is a singleton in its sample. The chain employs TRBV5-6 and TRBJ1-3; 7 bases align to TRBD1. There are 14 residues in the CDR3. Trimming cost V 4 bases and J 6 bases; bases outside gene matches: 7. Germline loops: CDR1 SGHDT, CDR2 YYEEEE. The DNA for the CDR3 is TGTGCCAGCAGCATACAGGGGAGAGAAAACACCATATATTTT. Translated: CASSIQGRENTIYF.

The genes are TRBV18 and TRBJ2-5; perhaps TRBD2 as D (6 bases). The V end lost 2 bases, the J end lost 2 bases, and 9 bases lay between the germline ends. Germline CDR1 KGHSH, CDR2 LQKENI. The length of the CDR3 is 14 residues. CDR3 region: CASSPFAGQETQYF. The CDR3 bases are TGTGCCAGCTCACCATTTGCGGGACAAGAGACCCAGTACTTC. The full variable domain, in which reference TRBV18 and TRBJ2-5 provide the parts outside the CDR3, is NAGVMQNPRHLVRRRGQEARLRCSPMKGHSHVYWYRQLPEEGLKFMVYLQKENIIDESGMPKERFSAEFPKEGPSILRIQQVVRGDSAAYFCASSPFAGQETQYFGPGTRLLVL.

This chain links TRBV6-5 with TRBJ2-5; D gene uncertain. V lost 5 bases and J 9 bases, leaving 10 bases between the germline ends. The CDR3 has 11 amino acids. Germline loops: CDR1 MNHEY, CDR2 SVGAGI. The CDR3 nucleotides are TGTGCCAGCAGTCATGGCGAGGCCCAGTACTTC. Translation gives CASSHGEAQYF.

V gene TRBV19 combines with J gene TRBJ2-1, with 7 bases lining up with TRBD2. Germline loops: CDR1 LNHDA, CDR2 SQIVND (reference sequence). The length of the CDR3 is 14 residues. V dropped 7 bases and J dropped 4; count of bases not matched to a gene: 7. CDR3 in amino acids: CASTIAGVYNEQFF. In DNA, the CDR3 is TGTGCCAGTACAATTGCGGGGGTTTACAATGAGCAGTTCTTC.